The rows below give T cell receptor beta chains drawn from one sample of a study of cytomegalovirus exposure and HLA in healthy donors. The data were produced by immunoSEQ multiplex PCR, yet TCRdb's version contains in-frame clones alone and is incomplete. The data show 95,000 to 150,000 clones, roughly 89% seen once. Material for sequencing was PBMCs. These receptors were obtained from a woman aged 18-29 years in good health and CMV-seronegative. The CDR3 runs from the conserved cysteine through the conserved F or W. The D gene is left open where the match is weak. Rows give clone size only sometimes, using once, few, many, or a class for an expanded clone.

v_call	clone_size	cdr3_length	d_call	j_call	cdr3_nt	cdr3_aa
TRBV7-8	.	15	TRBD1	TRBJ2-7	TGTGCCAGCAGCTCGGACAGGGGAAAATCCTACGAGCAGTACTTC	CASSSDRGKSYEQYF
TRBV6-1	few	15	TRBD2	TRBJ2-2	TGTGCCAGCAGGGAAGCGGGAGGAAATCCCGGGGAGCTGTTTTTT	CASREAGGNPGELFF
TRBV6-1	.	16	.	TRBJ2-4	TGTGCCAGCAGGGAAAGGCTGACAGAAGCCAAAAACATTCAGTACTTC	CASRERLTEAKNIQYF
TRBV7-9	.	15	TRBD1	TRBJ2-3	TGTGCCAGCACGTCGGGACAGGGGGCAGGAGATACGCAGTATTTT	CASTSGQGAGDTQYF
TRBV11-2	.	17	TRBD1	TRBJ1-6	TGTGCCAGCAGCTCACCACGGGGGACAGGCGCTAATTCACCCCTCCACTTT	CASSSPRGTGANSPLHF
TRBV28	.	18	TRBD1	TRBJ2-6	TGTGCCAGCAGCAGACCGGGACAGGGCCTCTCTGGGGCCAACGTCCTGACTTTC	CASSRPGQGLSGANVLTF
TRBV7-9	.	14	.	TRBJ2-1	TGTGCCAGCAGCTTACCGGGAGAAGGTAATGAGCAGTTCTTC	CASSLPGEGNEQFF
TRBV6-5	.	15	TRBD1	TRBJ1-1	TGTGCCAGCAGTCCCGGGGACAGGCCCTCCGGGGAAGCTTTCTTT	CASSPGDRPSGEAFF
TRBV19	.	13	.	TRBJ2-1	TGTGCCAGTAGCCTTGCCCTAGAGTTTGAGCAGTTCTTC	CASSLALEFEQFF
TRBV10-3	.	17	.	TRBJ2-2	TGTGCCATCAGTGAGTCGAGGAGGACAGCGAACACCGGGGAGCTGTTTTTT	CAISESRRTANTGELFF
TRBV18	.	14	.	TRBJ2-1	TGTGCCAGCTCACCGGGACTCGAGGCGTCCGAGCAGTTCTTC	CASSPGLEASEQFF
TRBV5-6	.	12	.	TRBJ2-1	TGTGCCAGCAGCCAAGACAGAAATGAGCAGTTCTTC	CASSQDRNEQFF
TRBV30	.	15	.	TRBJ1-5	TGTGCCTGGAGTGTTGATCCGGCGGGGACTCAGCCCCAGCATTTT	CAWSVDPAGTQPQHF
TRBV5-6	few	15	TRBD2	TRBJ2-2	TGTGCCAGCTACCAAATGACTAGCCCCACCGGGGAGCTGTTTTTT	CASYQMTSPTGELFF
TRBV5-1	.	17	TRBD1	TRBJ2-3	TGCGCCAGCAGCCCCCCGACAGGGGAGTTTTGGACAGATACGCAGTATTTT	CASSPPTGEFWTDTQYF
TRBV27	.	15	TRBD2	TRBJ2-3	TGTGCCAGCAGCCCGCGGGGGGTCAGCACAGATACGCAGTATTTT	CASSPRGVSTDTQYF
TRBV2	.	13	.	TRBJ2-1	TGTGCCAGCAGTTCCGACAGTTACAATGAGCAGTTCTTC	CASSSDSYNEQFF
TRBV28	.	13	.	TRBJ2-6	TGTGCCAGCAGCCAGGCTGGGGCCAACGTCCTGACTTTC	CASSQAGANVLTF
TRBV28	.	13	TRBD1	TRBJ1-5	TGTGCCGAGGGACAGGACCTCAATCAGCCCCAGCATTTT	CAEGQDLNQPQHF
TRBV6-6	.	15	.	TRBJ2-2	TGTGCCAGCAGTTATAAGCGCAGAAACACCGGGGAGCTGTTTTTT	CASSYKRRNTGELFF
TRBV5-1	.	16	.	TRBJ1-1	TGCGCCAGCAGCTCAGGGGTTGTCCGTTTGAACACTGAAGCTTTCTTT	CASSSGVVRLNTEAFF
TRBV7-6	.	13	TRBD1	TRBJ2-7	TGTGCCAGCAGCAGACAGGGGGCGGTAGAGCAGTACTTC	CASSRQGAVEQYF
TRBV19	.	15	.	TRBJ2-5	TGTGCCAGTAGTATTCTGGCTGGCAGAGGAGGGACCCAGTACTTC	CASSILAGRGGTQYF
TRBV11-2	.	15	TRBD2	TRBJ2-1	TGTGCCAGCAGCCCACCGGGACTAGCGACCTTGGTGCAGTTCTTC	CASSPPGLATLVQFF
TRBV28	.	12	.	TRBJ1-2	TGTGCCAGCCGGGACTTAGAGGTCGGCTACACCTTC	CASRDLEVGYTF
TRBV12-5	.	14	.	TRBJ2-1	TGTGCTAGACGGGGGGCCTCCAATTCCAATGAGCAGTTCTTC	CARRGASNSNEQFF
TRBV30	.	14	.	TRBJ2-5	TGTGCCTGGAGTGTAGGGGCCATGCCGGAGACCCAGTACTTC	CAWSVGAMPETQYF
TRBV10-3	.	15	.	TRBJ1-3	TGTGCCATCAGTGATTCCGGGACTTCAGCAGACACCATATATTTT	CAISDSGTSADTIYF
TRBV6-5	.	12	.	TRBJ1-1	TGTGCCAGCAGCCTAGATTACACTGAAGCTTTCTTT	CASSLDYTEAFF
TRBV7-8	few	16	.	TRBJ1-5	TGTGCCAGCAGCTTCGGCAGGGTCGGCGGCAATCAGCCCCAGCATTTT	CASSFGRVGGNQPQHF
TRBV5-1	.	13	TRBD1	TRBJ1-6	TGCGCCAGCAGCGCGGGACAGCCATCACCCCTCCACTTT	CASSAGQPSPLHF
TRBV28	.	13	.	TRBJ1-3	TGTGCCAGCACCCCCCACTCTGGAAACACCATATATTTT	CASTPHSGNTIYF